Listed here is a single T cell receptor beta chain. Its recognized antigen is unknown. No much larger clone exists at a distance of one base, and base qualities are not known. The identical CDR3 is also encoded by other nucleotide sequences in the sample. The method was the immunoSEQ multiplex PCR assay. For the multiplex PCR, a mixture combining 60 forward primers for TCR Vbeta segments and 13 reverse primers for TCR Jbeta segments was used. A multiplex PCR assay on genomic DNA amplified the CDR3 region of rearranged TCR beta genes. Amplified TCR beta libraries were sequenced as 87-base-pair reads on the Illumina HiSeq System. As for how the authors treated the data: A later analysis counted tens of millions of unique TCR beta chains across the 670 or so repertoires, and some 11 million of these chains were shared by at least two donors. To remove PCR and sequencing errors, raw reads were error-corrected and collapsed into unique sequences using a nearest-neighbor algorithm that merged closely related sequences. V, D and J gene segments were assigned by aligning CDR3 sequences to IMGT reference sequences. For a sequence to be retained, a match of at least six nucleotides was required to both a V gene segment and a J gene segment. A rearrangement was called productive if the CDR3 had no stop codons and remained in frame with V and J, and every other rearrangement was called non-productive. CDR3 was defined according to IMGT convention as the region running from the second conserved V-encoded cysteine to the conserved J-encoded phenylalanine. The earlier analysis of a few hundred of the donors excluded sequences that lacked an unambiguous match to a single V gene segment. In an earlier analysis of approximately 550 of the donors, V segments were called functional above 56.7% productive rearrangements and were called segregating when the between-donor standard deviation exceeded 5%. To diagnose cytomegalovirus status from the catalog of TCR beta chain sequences, a statistical classification framework was built. In a later analysis, TCR nucleotide sequences were compared against IMGT/GENE-DB human TR gene sequences so that V and J genes could be assigned. In a later analysis, CDR3 sequences and most-parsimonious VDJ recombination scenarios were assigned using the TCRdist pipeline. In a later analysis, every TCR beta chain was defined by the combination of its CDR3 amino acid sequence and its V-gene family, and reads without a unique V-gene family were dropped. In a later analysis, 500 to 700 highly shared, low-generation-probability nucleotide sequences were removed to address suspected cross-contamination and a sequencing artifact. In a later analysis, a clonal expansion index for each public chain was calculated from normalized within-repertoire ranks of inferred template counts. In a later analysis, generation probabilities were computed with a VDJ recombination model fitted to out-of-frame rearrangements, and the resulting probabilities were checked against IGoR. A later analysis scored TCR-TCR, TCR-HLA and TCR-CMV co-occurrence with hypergeometric tests, applying a repertoire-size bias correction to TCR pairs. To estimate false discovery rates, a later analysis permuted the HLA or CMV assignments 20 times. In a later analysis, co-occurring TCRs were grouped using DBSCAN, and TCRdist sequence similarity was added for clustering within HLA-allele-positive subsets. Repertoires with fewer than 30,000 or more than 120,000 public chains, plus five repertoires with anomalous nucleotide sharing, were excluded from co-occurrence clustering. TCRdb provides this immuneACCESS table in a form limited to in-frame rearrangements. Some clones are lacking; in checked studies, under half of them reflect an unresolved V gene, and why the rest are absent is not known. V and J calls and clone size are those listed in that table; D and trimming were worked out from the DNA. The sample records approximately 190,000 clones, approximately 84% of which are singletons. 6% of the sample is held by the ten biggest clonotypes.

In total, just over 650 healthy bone marrow donors made up the cohort. Cohort members were all nominally healthy when sampled, although unrecorded immune exposures were likely present. The donor was CMV seropositive and belonged to the group of about 290 seropositive cohort members. Each donor provided a peripheral blood sample, and peripheral blood mononuclear cells were used for TCR beta sequencing. Genomic DNA was extracted from the blood cell samples with the Qiagen DNeasy Blood Extraction Kit. This record comes from a study of cytomegalovirus exposure and HLA in healthy donors (dated by TCRdb to between 2016 and 2019). For the study in its entirety: An earlier analysis of approximately 640 of the donors reported 276 Gb of sequence data and 117 million unique TCR beta sequences from approximately 180 million T cells. Class I and class II HLA loci were covered by the typing at four-digit resolution. The later analysis used no new phenotypic data to find candidate immune exposures, relying instead on TCR beta sequences and their occurrence across donors. Typing coverage varied by locus: about 629-640 donors for A, B, C, DRB1 and DQB1; roughly 510 for DQA1; about 570 for DPA1; roughly 450 for DPB1. Roughly 300 gigabases of sequencing data and 91 million or so unique TCR sequences made up an early release that covered around 640 HLA-typed donors. Besides the first cohort of roughly 700 subjects, a separate validation cohort made up of 95 to 150 different subjects was used. Donor age, sex, ethnicity and CMV serostatus were collected together with the repertoire data. The study was designed to test whether signatures of past pathogen exposure could be identified by cataloging public T cell receptors. An earlier analysis of around 580 of the donors used high-throughput TCR beta sequencing to judge whether each TCR beta V gene segment behaved as functional or pseudogenic. To predict cytomegalovirus infection status, the study combined high-throughput TCR immunosequencing, statistical association of individual TCRs with disease status, and machine learning. A later analysis re-analyzed previously published TCR beta repertoires from about 600 donors and added high-resolution HLA genotyping to study TCR occurrence patterns. Among some 400 genotyped donors of the cohort, an average of approximately 230,000 unique TCR beta nucleotide sequences were sequenced per donor, 15% to 20% of them non-productive. Every discovery cohort repertoire had been produced on one sequencing platform. The study used immunosequencing to profile the T cell repertoires of 666 subjects and linked those repertoires to cytomegalovirus serostatus. A later genetic analysis used genome-wide SNP genotypes for about 65% of the roughly 700 donors, treating that subset as a discovery cohort. Among the 398 genotyped donors, under 90% belonged to the genetic ancestry cluster associated with self-reported Caucasian donors. Because of strong linkage in the cohort, four or five DR-DQ haplotypes were treated as single units for association and clustering.

The research as a whole found: Because HLA typing was unavailable for some donors at each locus, only the typed subset was used in association tests. In a later analysis, the rate of TCR association differed among HLA loci, with DRB1 alleles having the most associated TCRs and HLA-C alleles having the fewest. Correlated functional status among segregating V segments might be attributable to linkage disequilibrium, but an unknown experimental factor could not be ruled out. Assigning TCR associations to individual alleles was difficult when HLA alleles, especially DR and DQ, strongly co-occurred. A further reported finding was that TCR beta sequences accurately predicted the HLA-A and HLA-B alleles for most subjects in the first cohort. The cohort was sequenced for TCR beta chains only, and without alpha or paired-chain data the features that could be detected were limited. Most CMV-associated TCR beta chains appeared to be HLA-restricted in a later analysis, and the HLA associations seemed to be driven largely by CMV exposure. A group of highly shared sequence variants was considered likely to be a technical artifact of the sequencing pipeline. While some public TCRs were present in many individuals, most TCR sequences turned up only very rarely across donors. The classifier was reported to diagnose cytomegalovirus status with high specificity and sensitivity in both the original cohort and the validation cohort. In the study, some 180 TCR beta chains were listed as associated with cytomegalovirus. The authors suggested that the approach could potentially be extended to other disease states and immunological phenotypes. Because the 87-base-pair reads could not distinguish some IMGT-functional V segments, including TRBV6-2 and TRBV6-3, those segments were excluded. According to a later analysis, parvovirus B19, influenza, CMV and Epstein-Barr virus appeared linked to several top co-occurrence clusters. In vitro tests confirmed that a few of the cytomegalovirus-associated TCR beta chains recognize cytomegalovirus antigens. Roughly uniform sequencing depth across donors was assumed in presence/absence analyses, although this assumption may not hold. In a later analysis, HLA-associated TCR beta chains showed more clonal expansion and lower generation probabilities than non-associated chains that were equally common. An earlier analysis of roughly 570 of the donors showed that most TCR beta V segments appeared in productive rearrangements either about 87% or about 30% of the time, which broadly matched IMGT annotations. In a later genetic analysis, fewer N-insertions in productive TCRs were reported among donors in an Asian-associated ancestry cluster than the approximately 710-donor mean. Immune exposure information for the cohort was limited to CMV serostatus. At a false discovery rate of 0.05, a later analysis linked under 20,000 TCR beta sequences to specific HLA alleles. V-gene and J-gene trimming of TCR beta chains was associated with a missense DCLRE1C variant in a later genetic analysis, and the association was replicated in an independent cohort. The earlier analysis of about 600 of the donors excluded roughly 17 rarely observed V segments, including chromosome 9 orphons, because counts were too low.

The germline V gene sets CDR1 to SGHAT and CDR2 to FQNNGV. V sheds 1 base and J sheds 7 bases, leaving 7 bases between their ends. The CDR3 runs 12 residues from the cysteine to the phenylalanine. Solely the CDR3 DNA is kept, with 36 bases framed from the first base. This receptor chain uses TRBV11-2 and TRBJ1-1, with TRBD1 as a weak D call on 5 bases. Sequencing was performed on PBMCs. This TCR was sampled from a woman aged 25 to 39 in good health and CMV-seropositive. At the DNA level, the sequence is TGTGCCAGCAGCTTAGGGCAGGGTGAAGCTTTCTTT. Its amino acids are CASSLGQGEAFF.